The 25 T cell receptor beta chains in this list originate from one sample, sequenced in a study of molecular identifiers for immune sequencing clone quantification. TCRdb re-derived calls from the PCR reads in MiXCR, one entry per CDR3 protein. The table records tens of thousands of distinct CDR3 sequences, around a fifth of them present only once. The sequenced material came from naive CD8+ T cells from blood, with Jurkat cell RNA spiked in. The subset is: FACS-sorted CD8+CD4-CCR7+CD45RA+ naive T cells. The source of these receptors is a human donor in good health. Some libraries in this study had Jurkat cell RNA spiked in.

This clonotype was detected many times. This chain connects TRBV13 to TRBJ2-3, with a weak D call TRBD2 (5 bases). Germline values: CDR1 PRHDT, CDR2 FYEKMQ (reference sequence). V was clipped by 3 bases and J by 5 bases, with 6 bases between them. There are 12 residues in the CDR3. CDR3 sequence: CASSFAGDTQYF. Here the CDR3 DNA reads TGTGCCAGCAGCTTCGCGGGAGATACGCAGTATTTT.

This clonotype was found many times. The chain combines TRBV29-1 with TRBJ2-2; 7 bases align to TRBD2. Germline trimming cut 1 base from V and 4 bases from J; bases unmatched to any gene: 6. Germline lookup yields CDR1 SQVTM and CDR2 ANQGSEA. The CDR3 is 15 amino acids. Written as DNA, the CDR3 is TGCAGCGTTGAAGTCCTAGCGGAACCCACCGGGGAGCTGTTTTTT. Translation: CSVEVLAEPTGELFF.

This clonotype was observed many times. The J gene is TRBJ2-6, the V gene TRBV12-3 or TRBV12-4, with D uncertain. The V gene lost 4 bases and the J gene lost 0 bases, with 10 bases spanning the gap. The CDR3 consists of 16 residues. CDR3 coding DNA: TGTGCCAGCAGTTCACCCGTTAGCTCTGGGGCCAACGTCCTGACTTTC. This translates into CASSSPVSSGANVLTF.

V gene TRBV5-1 combines with J gene TRBJ2-4, with D possibly matching TRBD2 (5 bases). The length of the CDR3 is 17 residues. CDR1 and CDR2 from the germline V gene are SGHRS and YFSETQ. V lost 3 bases and J lost 0, with 16 bases in between. CDR3 residues: CASSSFGEGIAKNIQYF. The CDR3 DNA is TGCGCCAGCAGCTCGTTCGGTGAGGGCATAGCCAAAAACATTCAGTACTTC.

This clonotype occurred many times. The chain has TRBV7-6 and TRBJ2-7; 7 nucleotides match TRBD2. Per the germline V gene, CDR1 is SGHVS and CDR2 is FNYEAQ. The CDR3 is made up of 14 amino acids. The J segment lost 2 bases and the V segment lost 5 bases, leaving 6 bases of the junction unmatched. Here the CDR3 DNA reads TGTGCCAGCAGCCAAGCGGGAACCGCCTACGAGCAGTACTTC. Amino acid sequence: CASSQAGTAYEQYF.

This clonotype came up many times. The genes are TRBV7-2 and TRBJ2-7, with TRBD2 matching 16 bases. The V gene's germline CDR1 is SGHTA and CDR2 FQGNSA. This CDR3 has 18 residues. V dropped 4 bases and J dropped 4; count of bases not matched to a gene: 10. In DNA, the CDR3 is TGTGCCAGCAGCTCGGGACTAGCGGGAGGGCCGTGGGATTACGAGCAGTACTTC. It translates to CASSSGLAGGPWDYEQYF.

This clonotype occurred many times. The J gene is TRBJ2-1, the V gene TRBV15; TRBD1 matches 7 bases. The CDR3 contains 15 residues. The trim removed 1 base at V and 1 base at J, leaving 1 base unmatched. Germline V gives CDR1 LNHNV, CDR2 YYDKDF (reference sequence). The CDR3 DNA follows: TGTGCCACCAGCAGAGGCAGGGGGTCCTACAATGAGCAGTTCTTC. Amino acids: CATSRGRGSYNEQFF.

This clonotype was counted ten times or more. The chain joins TRBV9 to TRBJ1-1; 10 positions match TRBD1. J lost 7 bases, V lost 3 bases, and 12 bases had no gene match. CDR1 is SGDLS, CDR2 YYNGEE, per germline. The CDR3 contains 16 residues. The DNA of the CDR3 is TGTGCCAGCAGCGCAGACGCCGGGACAGGGGTTGATGAAGCTTTCTTT. This encodes CASSADAGTGVDEAFF. Supplemented by reference TRBV9 and TRBJ1-1, the full variable domain reads DSGVTQTPKHLITATGQRVTLRCSPRSGDLSVYWYQQSLDQGLQFLIQYYNGEERAKGNILERFSAQQFPDLHSELNLSSLELGDSALYFCASSADAGTGVDEAFFGQGTRLTVV.

In this sample, this clonotype turned up a few times. V and J are TRBV12-3 or TRBV12-4 and TRBJ1-2; TRBD1 aligns across 8 bases. This CDR3 contains 14 residues. V dropped 6 bases and J dropped 3; count of bases not matched to a gene: 6. CDR3 residues: CASSGQGKYYGYTF. In DNA, the CDR3 is TGTGCCAGCAGCGGACAGGGAAAGTACTATGGCTACACCTTC.

This clonotype was counted ten times or more. The chain has TRBV4-3 and TRBJ2-7; D is undetermined. The germline V gene has CDR1 LGHNA and CDR2 YSLEER. The ends were cut back, 1 base at V and 2 bases at J, with 9 bases in the middle. This CDR3 is 14 amino acids long. CDR3 sequence reads: CASSQGGSAYEQYF. The CDR3 DNA follows: TGCGCCAGCAGCCAAGGGGGTTCAGCCTACGAGCAGTACTTC.

Concerning this clonotype: This could be a read error, since a much larger clone is one nucleotide away. J is TRBJ2-3 and V is TRBV11-2; 9 bases map to TRBD1. From germline, CDR1 is SGHAT and CDR2 FQNNGV. The CDR3 runs to 14 residues. Germline trimming cut 10 bases from V and 5 bases from J; bases unmatched to any gene: 10. The CDR3 sequence: CANRRTGEIDTQYF. CDR3 nucleotide sequence: TGTGCCAACAGAAGGACAGGGGAGATAGATACGCAGTATTTT.

This rearrangement joins TRBV12-3 or TRBV12-4 to TRBJ1-3; D may be TRBD1 (5 bases). The CDR3 contains 12 residues. The V gene lost 3 bases and the J gene lost 7 bases, with 7 bases spanning the gap. The CDR3 DNA follows: TGTGCCAGCAGTTTTGAGGGGAACACCATATATTTT. Its translation is CASSFEGNTIYF.

This clonotype was counted at least ten times. The V call is TRBV7-9, the J call TRBJ2-3; 7 bases fit TRBD1. J gave up 2 bases and V 2 bases, and 7 bases lay outside the gene matches. Germline lookup yields CDR1 SEHNR and CDR2 FQNEAQ (reference sequence). This CDR3 is built from 16 residues. The CDR3 region is CASSLLQGLVTDTQYF. Written as DNA, the CDR3 is TGTGCCAGCAGCTTATTACAGGGGCTAGTCACAGATACGCAGTATTTT.

This clonotype has ten or more counts. The chain couples TRBV28 to TRBJ2-7; the D gene is possibly TRBD2 (6 bases). V was shortened by 3 bases and J by 4 bases, with 10 bases between the two germline ends. The CDR3 covers 13 residues. In germline, CDR1 is MDHEN, CDR2 SYDVKM. For the CDR3, the DNA is TGTGCCAGCAGTTTTGCAGGAGGGTACGAGCAGTACTTC. Translating it yields CASSFAGGYEQYF.

This clonotype was seen ten or more times. The chain has TRBV7-9 and TRBJ2-7; no firm D call. In germline, CDR1 is SEHNR, CDR2 FQNEAQ (reference sequence). This CDR3 comprises 15 residues. The V end was cut by 0 bases, the J end by 9 bases, with 18 bases between. The CDR3 reads CASSLAPQAPLVQYF. The CDR3, as DNA: TGTGCCAGCAGCTTAGCCCCCCAAGCCCCGCTGGTGCAGTACTTC.

This clonotype was recorded at least ten times. The chain recombines TRBV13 with TRBJ2-1; no clear D. This CDR3 comprises 12 residues. Looked up from germline, CDR1 is PRHDT and CDR2 is FYEKMQ (reference sequence). The germline V and J ends were trimmed by 4 bases and 14 bases, with 15 bases remaining between them. In DNA form, the CDR3 reads TGTGCCAGCAGCTCGTATGATTTGAGTAAGTTCTTC. This sequence encodes CASSSYDLSKFF.

The genes are TRBV7-2 and TRBJ2-3, with 8 positions matching TRBD2. Germline CDR1 reads SGHTA; CDR2 reads FQGNSA. The CDR3 extends over 14 amino acids. The trim removed 7 bases at V and 6 bases at J, leaving 9 bases unmatched. The CDR3 bases are TGTGCCAGCAACGTACTAGCGGAGGAGGATACGCAGTATTTT. Amino acids: CASNVLAEEDTQYF.

This clonotype has more than one count but fewer than ten. A much larger clone is a single base away; this may be a read error. CDR3 sequence reads: CASRLMGGPEAFF. The CDR3 DNA follows: TGTGCCAGCAGGCTTATGGGGGGCCCTGAAGCTTTCTTT. The J gene is TRBJ1-1, the V gene TRBV12-3 or TRBV12-4, with D possibly matching TRBD1 (6 bases). V lost 6 bases and J 6 bases, leaving 14 bases between the germline ends. The CDR3 consists of 13 residues.

This clonotype was found many times. The chain has TRBV5-6 and TRBJ2-3; D gene uncertain. Trimming removed 0 bases at V and 5 bases at J, with 16 bases between. The CDR3 loop spans 16 amino acids. Germline V gives CDR1 SGHDT, CDR2 YYEEEE. The CDR3 nucleotides are TGTGCCAGCAGCTTGGTCACGCCCTATATGATAGATACGCAGTATTTT. Residues: CASSLVTPYMIDTQYF. Full variable domain (outside the CDR3, taken from reference TRBV5-6 and TRBJ2-3): DAGVTQSPTHLIKTRGQQVTLRCSPKSGHDTVSWYQQALGQGPQFIFQYYEEEERQRGNFPDRFSGHQFPNYSSELNVNALLLGDSALYLCASSLVTPYMIDTQYFGPGTRLTVL.

This clonotype was counted at least ten times. The V call is TRBV30, the J call TRBJ2-1; 8 bases match TRBD1. Trimming took 5 bases from V and 8 from J; bases not matched to a gene: 11. The CDR3 is made up of 14 amino acids. Germline V gives CDR1 GTSNPN, CDR2 SVGIG (reference sequence). This chain's CDR3 is CAWAGTGFSDEQFF. In DNA, the CDR3 is TGTGCCTGGGCCGGGACAGGCTTTTCTGATGAGCAGTTCTTC.

This clonotype was seen ten or more times. The V gene is TRBV12-3 or TRBV12-4, the J gene TRBJ2-7; the D gene is possibly TRBD2 (6 bases). The ends were cut back, 5 bases at V and 5 bases at J, with 16 bases in the middle. The CDR3 runs to 14 residues. CDR3 protein: CASSDAGLGDEQYF. CDR3 nucleotide sequence: TGTGCCAGCAGTGACGCGGGACTCGGGGACGAGCAGTACTTC.

Points on this clonotype: Possible read error: a much larger clone is one base away. This sequence joins TRBV7-9 and TRBJ2-7; 11 positions match TRBD2. The CDR3 has 16 amino acids. Germline loops: CDR1 SEHNR, CDR2 FQNEAQ (reference sequence). CDR3 nucleotide sequence: TGTGCCGGCAGCCCGCGAACTAGCGGGAGAGGCTACGAGCAGTACTTC. Protein sequence: CAGSPRTSGRGYEQYF.

This clonotype showed up many times. The V gene is TRBV19, the J gene TRBJ2-3; no reliable D call. With 5 bases removed from V and 3 bases from J, the gap between germline ends came to 15 bases. CDR3 length: 15 residues. Germline assignment: CDR1 LNHDA and CDR2 SQIVND (reference sequence). CDR3 sequence reads: CASSLMGSKTDTQYF. CDR3 DNA: TGTGCCAGTAGTCTGATGGGCAGTAAAACAGATACGCAGTATTTT.

This clonotype has just a few counts. Possible read error: a much larger clone is one base away. This CDR3 is missing its conserved last phenylalanine or tryptophan, likely due to a read error. The chain employs TRBV27 and TRBJ2-7, with D perhaps TRBD2 (6 bases). V lost 6 bases, J lost 2 bases, and 8 bases lay in between. Germline CDR1 and CDR2: MNHEY and SMNVEV (reference sequence). The CDR3 is made up of 12 amino acids. The CDR3, as DNA: TGTGCCAGCAGGGAGGGCCCCTACGAGCAGTACTCC. Translation: CASREGPYEQYS.

This clonotype was detected only a few times. The gene calls are TRBV15 and TRBJ2-1; 13 nucleotides align to TRBD2. The germline V gene encodes CDR1 LNHNV and CDR2 YYDKDF (reference sequence). The CDR3 runs to 17 residues. With 5 bases clipped from V and 2 bases from J, the junction kept 6 bases outside the gene matches. The CDR3 protein is CATSAQGLAGTYNEQFF. As DNA, the CDR3 is TGTGCCACCAGCGCCCAGGGACTAGCGGGAACCTACAATGAGCAGTTCTTC.